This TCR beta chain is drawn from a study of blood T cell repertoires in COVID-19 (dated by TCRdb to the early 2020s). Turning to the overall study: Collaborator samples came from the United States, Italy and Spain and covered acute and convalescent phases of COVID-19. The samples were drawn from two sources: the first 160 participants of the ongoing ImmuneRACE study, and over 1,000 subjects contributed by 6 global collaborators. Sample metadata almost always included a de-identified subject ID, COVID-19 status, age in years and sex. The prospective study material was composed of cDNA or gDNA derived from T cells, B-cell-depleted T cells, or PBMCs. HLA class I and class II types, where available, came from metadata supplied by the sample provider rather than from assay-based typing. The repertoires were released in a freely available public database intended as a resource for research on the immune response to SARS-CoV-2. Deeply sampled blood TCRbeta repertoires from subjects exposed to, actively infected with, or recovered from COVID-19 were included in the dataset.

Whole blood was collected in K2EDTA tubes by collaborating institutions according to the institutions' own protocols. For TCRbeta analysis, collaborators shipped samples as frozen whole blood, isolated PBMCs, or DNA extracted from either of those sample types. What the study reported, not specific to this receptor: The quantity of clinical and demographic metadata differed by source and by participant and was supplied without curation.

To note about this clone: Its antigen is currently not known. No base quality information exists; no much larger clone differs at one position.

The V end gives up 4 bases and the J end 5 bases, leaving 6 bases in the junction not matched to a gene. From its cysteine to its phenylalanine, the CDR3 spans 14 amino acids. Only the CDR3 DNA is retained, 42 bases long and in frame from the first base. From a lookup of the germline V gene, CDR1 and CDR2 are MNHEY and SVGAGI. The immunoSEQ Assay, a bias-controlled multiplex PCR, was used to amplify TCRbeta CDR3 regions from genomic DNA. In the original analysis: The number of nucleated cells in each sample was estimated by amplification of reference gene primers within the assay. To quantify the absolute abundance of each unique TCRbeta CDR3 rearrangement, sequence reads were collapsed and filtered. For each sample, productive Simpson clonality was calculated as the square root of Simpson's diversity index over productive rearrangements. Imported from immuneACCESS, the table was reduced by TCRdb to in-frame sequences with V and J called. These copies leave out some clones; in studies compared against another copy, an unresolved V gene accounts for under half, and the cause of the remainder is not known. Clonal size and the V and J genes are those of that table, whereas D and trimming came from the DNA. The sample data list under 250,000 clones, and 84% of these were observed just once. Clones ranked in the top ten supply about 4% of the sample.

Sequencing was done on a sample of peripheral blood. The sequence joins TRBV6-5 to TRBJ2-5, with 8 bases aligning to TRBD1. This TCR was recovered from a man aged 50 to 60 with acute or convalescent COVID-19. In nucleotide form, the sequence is TGTGCCAGCAGTTCACACAGGGGGGAGGAGACCCAGTACTTC. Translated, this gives CASSSHRGEETQYF.